A selection of T cell receptor beta chains follows, all from one sample in a study of T cells in Graves' hyperthyroidism and ophthalmopathy. TCRdb redid the calling of the multiplex PCR reads with MiXCR, one entry per CDR3 protein. The table has 300,000 to 400,000 distinct CDR3 sequences, 15% to 20% seen once. Input material: blood. The source is a man aged 18-30 years with Graves' ophthalmopathy. The CDR3 runs from the conserved cysteine through the conserved F or W. The order of the fields is D gene, clone size, J gene, V gene, CDR3 DNA, CDR3 protein. A D gene is named only where the DNA matches it firmly. Clone size appears in some rows only: once, few, many, or a class for an expanded clone.

. few TRBJ1-5 TRBV19 TGTGCCAGTAGAGCATCGGGTAGCAATCAGCCCCAGCATTTT CASRASGSNQPQHF
. few TRBJ1-2 TRBV20-1 TGCAGTGCTCGGGACCTTACTTATGGCTACACCTTC CSARDLTYGYTF
. few TRBJ1-6 TRBV6-1 TGTGCCAGCAGTGAAGGGGGCCGGGGGTCGTATAATTCACCCCTCCACTTT CASSEGGRGSYNSPLHF
TRBD2 . TRBJ2-7 TRBV7-6 TGTGCCACACCAGCGGGGGGTCCCCCCTACGAGCAGTACTTC CATPAGGPPYEQYF
TRBD1 . TRBJ1-4 TRBV6-2/TRBV6-3 TGTGCCAGCAGCTCGCAGGGGGGCGGCGAAAAACTGTTTTTT CASSSQGGGEKLFF
TRBD2 many TRBJ2-3 TRBV20-1 TGCAGTGTTACGGGGGGGGCTGGAGATACGCAGTATTTT CSVTGGAGDTQYF
. many TRBJ2-2 TRBV20-1 TGCAGTGCAGGCAGACCATCGAACACCGGGGAGCTGTTTTTT CSAGRPSNTGELFF
. few TRBJ1-1 TRBV6-1 TGTGCCACCTCCTTGGGGGGTAACGGTGAAGCTTTCTTT CATSLGGNGEAFF
. many TRBJ1-1 TRBV2 TGTGCCAGCAGTGAAGCCGCATTCGCTGAAGCTTTCTTT CASSEAAFAEAFF
. few TRBJ2-1 TRBV5-6 TGTGCCAGCAGCTTGCTCCTCTACAATGAGCAGTTCTTC CASSLLLYNEQFF
. . TRBJ1-1 TRBV3-1 TGTGCCAGCAGCCAACAGACAGCAGGGATTCCAGCTTTCTTT CASSQQTAGIPAFF
TRBD1 many TRBJ2-5 TRBV20-1 TGCAGTGCTCTAGGACAGGGCGGGGAGACCCAGTACTTC CSALGQGGETQYF
. few TRBJ1-1 TRBV14 TGTGCCAGCAGCCAAGAGGTCTCAGCTTACACTGAAGCTTTCTTT CASSQEVSAYTEAFF
TRBD1 many TRBJ1-1 TRBV3-1 TGTGCCAGCAGCCCAGGGGGCCTGGGCACTGAAGCTTTCTTT CASSPGGLGTEAFF
. . TRBJ2-2 TRBV20-1 TGCAGTGCAGTGACCCTCGACACCGGGGAGCTGTTTTTT CSAVTLDTGELFF
. few TRBJ1-4 TRBV15 TGTGCCACCAGCAGAGGTTCAACTAATGAAAAACTGTTTTTT CATSRGSTNEKLFF
. . TRBJ2-1 TRBV20-1 TGCAGTGCTAGAGGTAACCGGGACTTGGGCTCCTACAATGAGCAGTTCTTC CSARGNRDLGSYNEQFF
. . TRBJ2-1 TRBV5-1 TGCGCCAGCAGCTTGTCCGGGGTAGGGTCCTACAATGAGCAGTTCTTC CASSLSGVGSYNEQFF
. . TRBJ2-1 TRBV9 TGTGCCAGCAGCGCCGCCGTACGGGGGCCCTACAATGAGCAGTTCTTC CASSAAVRGPYNEQFF
. . TRBJ2-7 TRBV13 TGCGCCAGCAGCCAAGGACAGCTAAGTACCTACGAGCAGTACTTC CASSQGQLSTYEQYF
. many TRBJ2-1 TRBV5-1 TGCGCCAGCAGCCCCCCGGGACCCCACAATGAGCAGTTCTTC CASSPPGPHNEQFF
. many TRBJ2-2 TRBV7-2 TGTGCCAGCACCACTACAGCTGGGACACCCGGGGAGCTGTTTTTT CASTTTAGTPGELFF
. many TRBJ1-1 TRBV11-2 TGTGCCAGCAGCTTAGTCAGTCAGAACACTGAAGCTTTCTTT CASSLVSQNTEAFF
TRBD1 many TRBJ1-1 TRBV29-1 TGCAGCGATGGACAGGGGGCCACGGGGAACACTGAAGCTTTCTTT CSDGQGATGNTEAFF
. many TRBJ1-4 TRBV7-9 TGTGCCAGCAGCTCGATAGGAGAGGCAGAAAATTTTGGGAAACTGTTTTTT CASSSIGEAENFGKLFF
. . TRBJ2-5 TRBV5-1 TGCGCCAGCAGCTTGGACTTCCCGACGCAGACCCAGTACTTC CASSLDFPTQTQYF
. many TRBJ1-4 TRBV18 TGTGCCAGCTCAGGGCCAGGGGAATATGAAAAACTGTTTTTT CASSGPGEYEKLFF
. many TRBJ2-7 TRBV5-6 TGTGCCAGCAGCGAGGGACGGACCTACGAGCAGTACTTC CASSEGRTYEQYF
TRBD1 . TRBJ1-5 TRBV6-9 TGTGCCAGCAGTTGGGAGGGGGCCTCACAGCCCCAGCATTTT CASSWEGASQPQHF
TRBD2 . TRBJ2-1 TRBV7-2 TGTGCCAGCAGCTTAGCGGGGACTATCAATGAGCAGTTCTTC CASSLAGTINEQFF
. . TRBJ1-1 TRBV5-1 TGCGCCAGCACCTGGGGGCTAGCGGGGGGCACTGAAGCTTTCTTT CASTWGLAGGTEAFF
TRBD2 . TRBJ2-1 TRBV5-1 TGTGCCAGCAGCACCCCGACTAGCGGGAGAAGGAATGAGCAGTTCTTC CASSTPTSGRRNEQFF
. many TRBJ2-7 TRBV27 TGTGCCAGCAGTCTAGGGGGGGGCCGCTACGAGCAGTACTTC CASSLGGGRYEQYF
TRBD1 many TRBJ1-2 TRBV27 TGTGCCAGCAGCCTCCTTGGACAGGCCGCCTACACCTTC CASSLLGQAAYTF
. many TRBJ2-7 TRBV5-1 TGCGCCAGCAGCTTGGCCCCAGGGAGCAACGAGCAGTACTTC CASSLAPGSNEQYF
. many TRBJ1-2 TRBV5-1 TGCGCCAGCGGAGTTCAGGGGAACTATGGCTACACCTTC CASGVQGNYGYTF
. many TRBJ2-3 TRBV11-1 TGTGCCAGCGCGACTAGTTTCTCCTCAGATACGCAGTATTTT CASATSFSSDTQYF
. few TRBJ1-6 TRBV7-6 TGTGCCAGCAGCCTAGGGGAGGTTCGGGGCTATAATTCACCCCTCCACTTT CASSLGEVRGYNSPLHF
TRBD2 many TRBJ2-1 TRBV12-3/TRBV12-4 TGTGCCAGCAGTCCCGCCCCAGCGGGGGCTCCGAGCTCCTACAATGAGCAGTTCTTC CASSPAPAGAPSSYNEQFF
. few TRBJ1-1 TRBV6-1 TGTGCCAGCAGTGAAATGGTAGTGGAGAACACTGAAGCTTTCTTT CASSEMVVENTEAFF
TRBD1 many TRBJ2-7 TRBV28 TGTGCCAGCAGTGTTGGGACAGGGTACTACGAGCAGTACTTC CASSVGTGYYEQYF
. many TRBJ2-7 TRBV10-3 TGTGCCATCAGTGAGTCTGGGGGGGAGCAGTACTTC CAISESGGEQYF
TRBD1 . TRBJ2-3 TRBV5-1 TGCGCCAGCAGCCACGGACAGGGCGACACAGATACGCAGTATTTT CASSHGQGDTDTQYF
. many TRBJ1-1 TRBV11-2 TGTGCCAGCAGCCCTCCTCTTTGGGAAGCTTTCTTT CASSPPLWEAFF
. many TRBJ2-3 TRBV15 TGTGCCACCAGCAGAGATCGAGGGTTAATGGAGACCACAGATACGCAGTATTTT CATSRDRGLMETTDTQYF